Given below is one T cell receptor beta chain in context. One junction end does not reproduce the germline sequence, and a read error may be involved. The libraries were made with immunoSEQ v3. TCRdb's copy holds only in-frame clones and misses some; the assay was immunoSEQ multiplex PCR. The sample lists roughly 60,000 clones, about nine tenths occurring once. Specified time point: pre-treatment sample, taken before nivolumab and TIL therapy. Adults with stage 4 NSCLC were enrolled in a phase I trial. These data belong to a study of TIL therapy for anti-PD-1-resistant metastatic lung cancer. This material consisted of blood, taken at baseline. This clonotype originated in a person aged 25 to 80 with non-small cell lung cancer.

The CDR3 loop is CASSPGLYERYF. CDR3 coding DNA: TGTGCCAGCAGTCCCGGACTCTACGAGCGGTACTTC. The V and J genes are TRBV2 and TRBJ2-7; a weak D match, TRBD2 (5 bases). The germline V gene has CDR1 SNHLY and CDR2 FYNNEI. This CDR3 comprises 12 residues.